This T cell receptor beta chain originates from a study of long-term antiretroviral therapy in people with HIV. Overall study: The 2015 immediate-ART recommendation was preceded by the earliest samples by about a decade. Study outcomes and limitations: Dominant in the repertoire at all time points were clones expanded before ART. Repertoires with HIV possessed tighter CDR3 length spans than those of controls.

The libraries were made with immunoSEQ v3.0 at survey level. Per sample, sequencing targeted about 40,000-50,000 T-cell genomes. Only in-frame clones appear in the TCRdb table, and some are missing; sequencing was by immunoSEQ multiplex PCR. Found here are about 34,000 clones, roughly 94% of them singletons; the top ten hold about 3.5%. For this clone: Antigen: not known.

The germline gives CDR1 LNHDA, CDR2 SQIVND (reference sequence). CDR3 size: 14 residues. The V end was cut by 5 bases, the J end by 2 bases, with 12 bases between. The receptor was derived from a woman between 45 and 65 years old with HIV. The material was unsorted PBMCs, obtained 5 to 5.5 years after starting antiretroviral therapy. The chain is built from TRBV19 and TRBJ1-1; D not resolved. Written as DNA, the CDR3 is TGTGCCAGTAGTTTGTCGGAGATCAACACTGAAGCTTTCTTT. The encoded protein is CASSLSEINTEAFF.